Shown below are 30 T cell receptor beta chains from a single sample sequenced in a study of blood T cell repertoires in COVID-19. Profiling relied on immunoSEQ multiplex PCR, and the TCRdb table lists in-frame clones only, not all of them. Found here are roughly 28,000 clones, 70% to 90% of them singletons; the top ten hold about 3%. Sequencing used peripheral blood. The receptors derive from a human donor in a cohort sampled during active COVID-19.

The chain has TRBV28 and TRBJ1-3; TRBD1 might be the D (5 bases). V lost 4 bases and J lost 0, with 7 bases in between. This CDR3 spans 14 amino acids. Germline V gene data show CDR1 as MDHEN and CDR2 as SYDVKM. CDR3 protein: CASSSGGSGNTIYF. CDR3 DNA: TGTGCCAGCAGTTCGGGGGGCTCTGGAAACACCATATATTTT.

This CDR3 is CASSLEDWGDGYTF. CDR3 DNA sequence: TGCGCCAGCAGCTTAGAGGACTGGGGGGATGGCTACACCTTC. The genes are TRBV5-1 and TRBJ1-2; a weak D match, TRBD1 (5 bases). This CDR3 is built from 14 residues. The V gene's germline CDR1 is SGHRS and CDR2 YFSETQ. Trimming took off 2 bases at V and 6 bases at J, with 14 bases between the two ends.

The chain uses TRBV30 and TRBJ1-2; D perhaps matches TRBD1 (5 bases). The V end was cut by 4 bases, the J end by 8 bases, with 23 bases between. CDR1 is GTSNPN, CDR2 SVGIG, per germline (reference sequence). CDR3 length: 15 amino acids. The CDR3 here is CAWKGPSRVREGYTF. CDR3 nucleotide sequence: TGTGCCTGGAAGGGGCCATCGCGCGTCCGGGAGGGCTACACCTTC.

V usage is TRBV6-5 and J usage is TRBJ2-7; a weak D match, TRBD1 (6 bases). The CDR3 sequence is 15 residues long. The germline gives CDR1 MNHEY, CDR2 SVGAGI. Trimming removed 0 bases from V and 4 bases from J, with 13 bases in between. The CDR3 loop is CASSYSIGQSYEQYF. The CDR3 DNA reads TGTGCCAGCAGTTACTCGATTGGACAGTCATACGAGCAGTACTTC.

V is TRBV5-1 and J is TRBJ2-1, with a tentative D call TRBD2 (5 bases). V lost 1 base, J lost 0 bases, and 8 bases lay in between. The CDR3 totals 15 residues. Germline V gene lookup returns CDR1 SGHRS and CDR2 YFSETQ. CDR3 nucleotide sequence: TGCGCCAGCAGCTTGCTGGGGAGCTCCTACAATGAGCAGTTCTTC. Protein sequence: CASSLLGSSYNEQFF.

In DNA, the CDR3 is TGCGCCAGCAGCCCCGGAGGGGGGGCCACAGATACGCAGTATTTT. Protein product: CASSPGGGATDTQYF. The rearrangement joins TRBV5-1 to TRBJ2-3; possible D gene TRBD2, 7 bases. The CDR3 is 15 residues long. V was trimmed by 4 bases and J by 2 bases, leaving 14 bases between them. Germline values: CDR1 SGHRS, CDR2 YFSETQ.

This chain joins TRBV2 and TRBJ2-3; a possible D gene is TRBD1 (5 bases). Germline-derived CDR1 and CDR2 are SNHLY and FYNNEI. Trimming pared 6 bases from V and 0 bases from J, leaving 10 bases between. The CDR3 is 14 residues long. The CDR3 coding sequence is TGTGCCAGCAGGGACATCTCTAGCACAGATACGCAGTATTTT. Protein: CASRDISSTDTQYF.

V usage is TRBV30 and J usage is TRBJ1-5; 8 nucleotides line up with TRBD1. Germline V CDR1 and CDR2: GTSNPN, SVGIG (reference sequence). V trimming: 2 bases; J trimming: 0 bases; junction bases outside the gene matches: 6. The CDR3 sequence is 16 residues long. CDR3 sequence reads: CAWSTGTGGSNQPQHF. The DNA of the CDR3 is TGTGCCTGGAGTACCGGGACAGGTGGTAGCAATCAGCCCCAGCATTTT.

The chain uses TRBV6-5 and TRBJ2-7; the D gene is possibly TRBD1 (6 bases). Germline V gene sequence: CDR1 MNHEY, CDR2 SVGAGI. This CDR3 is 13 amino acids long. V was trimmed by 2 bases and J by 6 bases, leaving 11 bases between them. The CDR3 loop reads CASSYHRAGEQYF. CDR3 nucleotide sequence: TGTGCCAGCAGTTACCACAGGGCGGGCGAGCAGTACTTC.

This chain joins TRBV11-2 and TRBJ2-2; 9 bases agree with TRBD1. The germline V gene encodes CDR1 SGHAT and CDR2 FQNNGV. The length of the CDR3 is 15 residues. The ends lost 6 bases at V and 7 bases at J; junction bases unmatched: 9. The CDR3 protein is CASSPGQGINGELFF. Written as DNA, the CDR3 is TGTGCCAGCAGTCCGGGACAGGGAATTAACGGGGAGCTGTTTTTT.

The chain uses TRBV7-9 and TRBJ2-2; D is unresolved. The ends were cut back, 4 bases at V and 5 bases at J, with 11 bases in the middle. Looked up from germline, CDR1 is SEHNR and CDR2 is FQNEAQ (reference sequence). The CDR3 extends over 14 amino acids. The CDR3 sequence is CASSSVDRTGELFF. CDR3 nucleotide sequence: TGTGCCAGCAGCTCTGTCGATCGGACCGGGGAGCTGTTTTTT.

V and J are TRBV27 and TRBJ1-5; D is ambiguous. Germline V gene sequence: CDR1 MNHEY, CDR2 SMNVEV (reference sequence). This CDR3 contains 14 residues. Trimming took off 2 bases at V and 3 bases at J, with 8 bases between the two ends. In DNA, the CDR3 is TGTGCCAGCAGTTTACGACTGGACAATCAGCCCCAGCATTTT. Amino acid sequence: CASSLRLDNQPQHF.

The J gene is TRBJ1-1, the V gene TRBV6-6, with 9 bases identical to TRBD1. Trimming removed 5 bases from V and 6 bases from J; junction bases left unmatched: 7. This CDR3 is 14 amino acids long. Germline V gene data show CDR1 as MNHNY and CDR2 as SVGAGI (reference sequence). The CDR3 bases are TGTGCCAGCAGTACGGGGACAGGGTCGGCTGAAGCTTTCTTT. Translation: CASSTGTGSAEAFF.

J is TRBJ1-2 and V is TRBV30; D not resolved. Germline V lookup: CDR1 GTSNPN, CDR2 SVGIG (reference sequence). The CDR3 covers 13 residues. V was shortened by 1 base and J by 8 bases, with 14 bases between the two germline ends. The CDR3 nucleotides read TGTGCCTGGAGTGCGGGTCGTCTTGAAGGCTACACCTTC. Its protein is CAWSAGRLEGYTF. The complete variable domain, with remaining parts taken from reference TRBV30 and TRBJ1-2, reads SQTIHQWPATLVQPVGSPLSLECTVEGTSNPNLYWYRQAAGRGLQLLFYSVGIGQISSEVPQNLSASRPQDRQFILSSKKLLLSDSGFYLCAWSAGRLEGYTFGSGTRLTVV.

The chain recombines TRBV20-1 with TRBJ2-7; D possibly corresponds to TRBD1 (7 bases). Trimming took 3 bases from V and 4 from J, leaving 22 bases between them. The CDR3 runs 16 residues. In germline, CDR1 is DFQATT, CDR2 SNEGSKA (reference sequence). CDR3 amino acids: CSASKDRAGGLYEQYF. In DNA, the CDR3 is TGCAGTGCTAGTAAAGATCGGGCAGGGGGACTTTACGAGCAGTACTTC.

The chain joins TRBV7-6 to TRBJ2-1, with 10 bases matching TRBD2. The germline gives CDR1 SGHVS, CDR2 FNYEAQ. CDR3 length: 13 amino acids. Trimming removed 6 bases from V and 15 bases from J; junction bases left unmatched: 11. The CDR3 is CASRPSSGGKWFF. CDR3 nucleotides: TGTGCCAGCAGGCCAAGTAGCGGGGGGAAATGGTTCTTC.

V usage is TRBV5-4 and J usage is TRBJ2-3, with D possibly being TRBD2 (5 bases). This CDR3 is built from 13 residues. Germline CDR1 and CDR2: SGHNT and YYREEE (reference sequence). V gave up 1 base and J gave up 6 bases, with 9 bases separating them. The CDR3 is CASSLRGADTQYF. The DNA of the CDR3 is TGTGCCAGCAGCTTGCGGGGTGCTGATACGCAGTATTTT.

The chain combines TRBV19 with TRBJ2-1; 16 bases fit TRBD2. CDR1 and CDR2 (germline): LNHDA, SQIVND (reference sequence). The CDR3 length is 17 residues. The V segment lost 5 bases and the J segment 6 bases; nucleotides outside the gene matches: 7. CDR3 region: CASSRPGLAGGPNEQFF. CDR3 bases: TGTGCCAGTAGTCGTCCGGGACTAGCGGGGGGGCCCAATGAGCAGTTCTTC.

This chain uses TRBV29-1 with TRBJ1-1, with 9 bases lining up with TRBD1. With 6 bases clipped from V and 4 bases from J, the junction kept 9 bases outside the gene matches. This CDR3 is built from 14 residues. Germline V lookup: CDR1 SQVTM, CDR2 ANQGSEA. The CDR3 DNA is TGCAGCGTAGTAGGACAGGGGTTAATCACTGAAGCTTTCTTT. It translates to CSVVGQGLITEAFF.

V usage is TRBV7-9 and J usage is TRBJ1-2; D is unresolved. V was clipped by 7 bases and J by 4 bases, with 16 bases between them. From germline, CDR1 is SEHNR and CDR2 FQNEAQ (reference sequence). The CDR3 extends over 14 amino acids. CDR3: CASTLEGVGYGYTF. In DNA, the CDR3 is TGTGCCAGCACCCTAGAGGGCGTTGGCTATGGCTACACCTTC.

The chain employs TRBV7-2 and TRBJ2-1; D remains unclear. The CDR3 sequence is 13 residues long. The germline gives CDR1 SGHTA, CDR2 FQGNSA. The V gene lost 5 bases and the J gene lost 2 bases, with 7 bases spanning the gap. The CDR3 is CASSIQTYNEQFF. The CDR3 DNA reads TGTGCCAGCAGCATCCAAACCTACAATGAGCAGTTCTTC.

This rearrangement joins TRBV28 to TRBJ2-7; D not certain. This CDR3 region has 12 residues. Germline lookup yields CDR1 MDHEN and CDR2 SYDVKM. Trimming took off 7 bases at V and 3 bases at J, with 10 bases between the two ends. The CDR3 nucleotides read TGTGCCAGCACCGGTGGGCGCTACGAGCAGTACTTC. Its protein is CASTGGRYEQYF.

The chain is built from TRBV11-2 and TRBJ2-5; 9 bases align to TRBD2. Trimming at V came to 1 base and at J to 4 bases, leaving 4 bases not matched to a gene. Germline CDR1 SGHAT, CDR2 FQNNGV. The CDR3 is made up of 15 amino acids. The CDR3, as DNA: TGTGCCAGCAGCTTAGGTAGCGGGAGTGGAGAGACCCAGTACTTC. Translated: CASSLGSGSGETQYF.

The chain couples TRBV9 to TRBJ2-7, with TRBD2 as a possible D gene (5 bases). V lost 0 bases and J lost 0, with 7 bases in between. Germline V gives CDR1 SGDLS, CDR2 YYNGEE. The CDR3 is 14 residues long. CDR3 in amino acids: CASSVGGSSYEQYF. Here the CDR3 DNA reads TGTGCCAGCAGCGTAGGAGGGTCCTCCTACGAGCAGTACTTC.

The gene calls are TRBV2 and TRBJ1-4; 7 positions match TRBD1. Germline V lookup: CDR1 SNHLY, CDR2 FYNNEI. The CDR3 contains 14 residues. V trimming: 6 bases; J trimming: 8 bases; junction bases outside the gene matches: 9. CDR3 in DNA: TGTGCCAGCAGCCCTGACAGGGTACACGAAAAACTGTTTTTT. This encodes CASSPDRVHEKLFF.

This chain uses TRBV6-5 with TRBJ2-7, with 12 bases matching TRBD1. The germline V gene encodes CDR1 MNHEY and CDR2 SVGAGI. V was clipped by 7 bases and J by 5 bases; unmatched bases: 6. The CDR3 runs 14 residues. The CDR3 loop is CASTIGTGGHEQYF. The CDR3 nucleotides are TGTGCCAGCACCATCGGGACAGGGGGCCACGAGCAGTACTTC.

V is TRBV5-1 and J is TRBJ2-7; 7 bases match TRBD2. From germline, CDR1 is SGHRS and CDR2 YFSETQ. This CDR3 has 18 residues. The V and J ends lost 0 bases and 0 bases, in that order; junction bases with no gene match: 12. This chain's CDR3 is CASSLAPRASGSSYEQYF. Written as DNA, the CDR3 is TGCGCCAGCAGCTTGGCCCCTCGGGCTAGCGGTTCCTCCTACGAGCAGTACTTC.

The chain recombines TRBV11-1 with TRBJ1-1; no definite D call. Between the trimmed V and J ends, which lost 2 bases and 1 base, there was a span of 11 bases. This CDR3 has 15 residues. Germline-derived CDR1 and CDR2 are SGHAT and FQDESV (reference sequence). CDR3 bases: TGTGCCAGCAGCTTAATGTCGGAGGGGAACACTGAAGCTTTCTTT. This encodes CASSLMSEGNTEAFF.

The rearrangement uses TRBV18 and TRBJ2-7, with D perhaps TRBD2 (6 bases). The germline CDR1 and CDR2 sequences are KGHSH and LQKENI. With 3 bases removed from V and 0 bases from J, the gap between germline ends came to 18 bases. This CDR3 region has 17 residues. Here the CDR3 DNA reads TGTGCCAGCTCACCCAGCGGGTTGCGGGCGAGCTCCTACGAGCAGTACTTC. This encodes CASSPSGLRASSYEQYF.

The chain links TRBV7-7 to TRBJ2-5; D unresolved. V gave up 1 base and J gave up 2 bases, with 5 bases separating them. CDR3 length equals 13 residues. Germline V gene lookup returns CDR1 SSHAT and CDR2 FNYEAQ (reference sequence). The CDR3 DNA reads TGTGCCAGCAGCTTAGACAGTCAAGAGACCCAGTACTTC. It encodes CASSLDSQETQYF.